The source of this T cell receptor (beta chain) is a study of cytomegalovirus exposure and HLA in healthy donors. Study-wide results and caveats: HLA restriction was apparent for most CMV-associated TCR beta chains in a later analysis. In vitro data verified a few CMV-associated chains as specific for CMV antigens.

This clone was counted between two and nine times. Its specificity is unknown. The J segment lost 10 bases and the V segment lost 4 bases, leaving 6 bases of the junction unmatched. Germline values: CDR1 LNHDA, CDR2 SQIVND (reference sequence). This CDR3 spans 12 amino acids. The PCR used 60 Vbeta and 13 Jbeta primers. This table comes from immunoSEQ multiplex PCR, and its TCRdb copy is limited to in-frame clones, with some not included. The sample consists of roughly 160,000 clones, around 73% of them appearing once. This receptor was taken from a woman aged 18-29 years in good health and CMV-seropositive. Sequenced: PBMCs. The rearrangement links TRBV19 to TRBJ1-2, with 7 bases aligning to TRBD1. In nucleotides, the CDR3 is TGTGCCAGTAGTAAGGCAGGGGGGAACTACACCTTC. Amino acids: CASSKAGGNYTF. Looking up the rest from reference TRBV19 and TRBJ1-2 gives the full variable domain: DGGITQSPKYLFRKEGQNVTLSCEQNLNHDAMYWYRQDPGQGLRLIYYSQIVNDFQKGDIAEGYSVSREKKESFPLTVTSAQKNPTAFYLCASSKAGGNYTFGSGTRLTVV.